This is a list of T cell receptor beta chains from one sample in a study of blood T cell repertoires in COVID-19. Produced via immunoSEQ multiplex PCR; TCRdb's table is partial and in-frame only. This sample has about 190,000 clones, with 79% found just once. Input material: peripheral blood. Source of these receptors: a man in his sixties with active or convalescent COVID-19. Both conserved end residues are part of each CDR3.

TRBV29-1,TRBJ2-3,CSFPGQSTDTQYF
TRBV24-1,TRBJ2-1,CATSDLSVAGGINEQFF
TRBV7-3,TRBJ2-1,CASSLDRGSYNEQFF
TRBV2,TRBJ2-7,CASTPGTATYEQYF
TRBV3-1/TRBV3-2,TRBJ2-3,CASSQGRTSGSSTDTQYF
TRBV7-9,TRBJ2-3,CASSFLAGGADTQYF
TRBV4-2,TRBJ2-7,CASSFAGASYEQYF
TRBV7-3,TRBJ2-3,CASGQGPSTDTQYF
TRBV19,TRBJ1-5,CASSIIPGGGSNQPQHF
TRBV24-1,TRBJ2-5,CATSDYRDGRGETQYF
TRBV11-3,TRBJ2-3,CASSPGPDRPLRWDTQYF
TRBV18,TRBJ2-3,CASSPRLLAGPSTDTQYF
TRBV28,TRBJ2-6,CASSRSGRTGANVLTF
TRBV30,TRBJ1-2,CAWSHGRGNYGYTF
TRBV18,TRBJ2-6,CASSPRGRSSGANVLTF
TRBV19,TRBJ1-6,CASSANRDSPLHF
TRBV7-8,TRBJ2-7,CASSKTGLYEQYF
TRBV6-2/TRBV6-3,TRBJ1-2,CASSYDEANYGYTF
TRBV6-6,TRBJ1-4,CASISGGKLFF
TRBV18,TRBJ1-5,CASSATQGVNQPQHF
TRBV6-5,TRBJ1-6,CASSSGGSMEPLHF
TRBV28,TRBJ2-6,CASSAAGGTGANVLTF
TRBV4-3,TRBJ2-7,CASSQEAQRSLTYEQYF
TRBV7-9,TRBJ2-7,CASSLGGNRWSLPEQYF
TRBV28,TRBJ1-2,CASSPRQGNYGYTF
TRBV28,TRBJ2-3,CASSRGLAGGTDTQYF
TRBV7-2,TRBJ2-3,CASSLADFRDTQYF
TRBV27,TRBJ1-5,CASSLREDQPQHF
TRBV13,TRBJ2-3,CASSKQDTQYF
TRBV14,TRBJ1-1,CASSLDIPTEAFF
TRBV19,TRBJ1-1,CASSSGGTSTEAFF
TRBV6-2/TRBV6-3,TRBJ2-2,CASNYRANTGELFF
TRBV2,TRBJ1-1,CASSDSRVNTEAFF
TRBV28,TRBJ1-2,CASSLGDFRDRVVYGYTF
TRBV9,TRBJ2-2,CATQTGTSEFSPTGELFF
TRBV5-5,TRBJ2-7,CASSWTSGSYEQYF
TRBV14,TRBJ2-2,CASSQGTGDTGELFF
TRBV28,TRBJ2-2,CASSRGGVNTGELFF
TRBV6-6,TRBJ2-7,CASSYSPPGLDYEQYF
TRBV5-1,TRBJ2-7,CASSRILETGSYEQYF
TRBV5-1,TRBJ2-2,CASNFGNTGELFF
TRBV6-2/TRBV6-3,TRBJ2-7,CASSHPDRAYEQYF
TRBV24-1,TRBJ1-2,CATSSTGTGKKDGYTF
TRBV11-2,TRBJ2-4,CASSLGTSGASIQYF
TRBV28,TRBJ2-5,CASSFGQKSETQYF
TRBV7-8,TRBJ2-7,CASSLEPRGQGFF
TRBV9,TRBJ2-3,CASSVALDGDTQYF
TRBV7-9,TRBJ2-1,CASSSGSSGRANRMYEQFF
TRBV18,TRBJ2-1,CASSRDRTSYNEQFF
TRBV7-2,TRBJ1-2,CASSLTANYGYTF
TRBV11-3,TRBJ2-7,CASSFGGGYEQYF
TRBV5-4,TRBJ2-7,CASSLGLDEQYF
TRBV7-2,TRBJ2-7,CASSPRTSGRSYEQYF
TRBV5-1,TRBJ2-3,CASSQKLAPPTDTQYF
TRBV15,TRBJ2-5,CATSRESGGQETQYF
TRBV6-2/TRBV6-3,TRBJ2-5,CASSYGAGRTETQYF
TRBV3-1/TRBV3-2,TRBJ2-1,CASSQGLAGGDNEQFF